The rows below give T cell receptor beta chains drawn from one sample of a study of blood T cells in healthy people across ages. TCRdb ran MiXCR on the 5' RACE reads and lists one entry per CDR3 protein. This table holds about a million distinct CDR3 sequences, roughly 51% found once. Sequences were obtained from blood. These receptors were collected from a woman aged 60-75 years in good health. The CDR3 runs from the conserved cysteine through the conserved F or W. D genes are given only for firm matches. Size is omitted from some rows. Given values are once, few, many or a class for expanded clones.

cdr3_length,clone_size,j_call,d_call,v_call,cdr3_nt,cdr3_aa
16,-,TRBJ2-3,TRBD2,TRBV5-1,TGCGCCAGCAGCCTGGAGGGACTAGCAAGCACAGATACGCAGTATTTT,CASSLEGLASTDTQYF
13,-,TRBJ2-7,-,TRBV2,TGTGCCAGCAGTCCGTTAGGGGTGGGCGAGCAGTACTTC,CASSPLGVGEQYF
14,many,TRBJ2-1,TRBD1,TRBV7-9,TGTGCCAGCAGTCCGGGACAGATATACAATGAGCAGTTCTTC,CASSPGQIYNEQFF
14,-,TRBJ2-3,-,TRBV11-2,TGTGCCAGCAGTCCCGCCAGGGCCACAGATACGCAGTATTTT,CASSPARATDTQYF
14,few,TRBJ2-7,-,TRBV21-1,TGTGCCAGCAGCAAAGACGGGACAGCTGGCGAGCAGTACTTC,CASSKDGTAGEQYF
15,few,TRBJ2-7,-,TRBV5-1,TGCGCCAGCAGCTTGGGTACCGGGATCAACTACGAGCAGTACTTC,CASSLGTGINYEQYF
14,-,TRBJ2-7,-,TRBV15,TGTGCCACCAGCAGAGGAACAGCGCCCTACGAGCAGTACTTC,CATSRGTAPYEQYF
14,-,TRBJ2-1,-,TRBV20-1,TGCAGTGCTAGAGACGGCCGCGGGAACAATGAGCAGTTCTTC,CSARDGRGNNEQFF
14,-,TRBJ1-6,TRBD1,TRBV6-5,TGTGCCAGCAGTTACTCGACAGGGGGCTCACCCCTCCACTTT,CASSYSTGGSPLHF
13,few,TRBJ2-7,-,TRBV20-1,TGCAGTGCCAAACAGGGTCCAACCTACGAGCAGTACTTC,CSAKQGPTYEQYF
17,-,TRBJ2-4,TRBD1,TRBV12-3/TRBV12-4,TGTGCCAGCAGTCCTCAAGGGGGACAGGGAGACAAAAACATTCAGTACTTC,CASSPQGGQGDKNIQYF
17,-,TRBJ2-1,TRBD1,TRBV4-2,TGTGCCAGCAGCCAATACAGGGGGCGTCCCCAGGACAATGAGCAGTTCTTC,CASSQYRGRPQDNEQFF
13,-,TRBJ2-1,-,TRBV29-1,TGCAGCGTCACACAGGGCTATTACAATGAGCAGTTCTTC,CSVTQGYYNEQFF
13,-,TRBJ2-5,-,TRBV7-2,TGTGCCAGCAGCTTAGACCGGTTAGGGACCCAGTACTTC,CASSLDRLGTQYF
13,-,TRBJ2-5,TRBD2,TRBV20-1,TGCAGTGCTGAGGGACTAGGCGGTGGGACCCAGTACTTC,CSAEGLGGGTQYF
17,few,TRBJ2-3,-,TRBV6-2/TRBV6-3,TGTGCCAGCAGTTACCGTCTTAGGCGGCGGGCAGGAGAAACGCAGTATTTT,CASSYRLRRRAGETQYF
15,-,TRBJ2-2,-,TRBV11-2,TGTGCCAGCAGCCCCGTGAGAGCTTCGACCGGGGAGCTGTTTTTT,CASSPVRASTGELFF
14,few,TRBJ2-7,-,TRBV3-1,TGTGCCAGCAGCCAAGATACGGTTTCCTACGAGCAGTACTTC,CASSQDTVSYEQYF
13,-,TRBJ2-7,-,TRBV12-3/TRBV12-4,TGTGCCAGCAGTCCCACTGACAGCCACGAGCAGTACTTC,CASSPTDSHEQYF
16,-,TRBJ1-6,TRBD1,TRBV12-3/TRBV12-4,TGTGCCAGCAGTCCCCCCGGGACAGGGGGAAGCTTACCCCTCCACTTT,CASSPPGTGGSLPLHF
11,-,TRBJ2-7,-,TRBV29-1,TGCGGCGCAGCGGATTCCTACGAGCAGTACTTC,CGAADSYEQYF
15,few,TRBJ2-3,-,TRBV12-3/TRBV12-4,TGTGCCAGCAGTTTAGAGGGTAGCTATACAGATACGCAGTATTTT,CASSLEGSYTDTQYF
13,-,TRBJ1-2,-,TRBV5-1,TGCGCCAGCAGCTCGGACGGATCCTATGGCTACACCTTC,CASSSDGSYGYTF
11,-,TRBJ2-7,-,TRBV29-1,TGCAGCGGGACAGCCTTTGACGAGCAGTACTTC,CSGTAFDEQYF
16,-,TRBJ2-5,-,TRBV7-2,TGTGCCAGCAGCGTCTTACAGGGTAGCTCCTACAATGAGCAGTACTTC,CASSVLQGSSYNEQYF
15,few,TRBJ2-7,TRBD1,TRBV12-3/TRBV12-4,TGTGCCAGCAGTCAATCGCCATTGACAGGGGCTGGGCAGTACTTC,CASSQSPLTGAGQYF
14,few,TRBJ2-5,-,TRBV7-2,TGTGCCAGCAGCCCCCCGGGGGTTCTGAAGACCCAGTACTTC,CASSPPGVLKTQYF
13,-,TRBJ2-1,-,TRBV12-3/TRBV12-4,TGTGCCAGCAGTTTTGACCATTACAATGAGCAGTTCTTC,CASSFDHYNEQFF
13,-,TRBJ2-1,-,TRBV3-1,TGTGCCAGCAGCCACCACGACATTAATGAGCAGTTCTTC,CASSHHDINEQFF
18,-,TRBJ2-6,TRBD2,TRBV7-9,TGTGCCAGCAGCTTAGGTAGCGGGATTCTTCCTGGGGCCAACGTCCTGACTTTC,CASSLGSGILPGANVLTF
17,-,TRBJ1-5,-,TRBV4-1,TGCGCCAGCAGCCAAGGGTTGGCGAGGGGCCGTAATCAGCCCCAGCATTTT,CASSQGLARGRNQPQHF
12,-,TRBJ2-7,-,TRBV4-2,TGTGCCAGCAGCCAAAACCACTACGAGCAGTACTTC,CASSQNHYEQYF
14,-,TRBJ2-7,-,TRBV4-1,TGCGCCAGCAGCTTTCCCGGACAGACCTATGAGCAGTACTTC,CASSFPGQTYEQYF
18,-,TRBJ2-2,TRBD1,TRBV28,TGTGCCAGCAGTTCAGGGACAGAAGGTAGTTGGGACACCGGGGAGCTGTTTTTT,CASSSGTEGSWDTGELFF
16,-,TRBJ2-3,-,TRBV7-8,TGTACCAGCAGAACACGACAGAGTACTAGCACAGATACGCAGTATTTT,CTSRTRQSTSTDTQYF
15,few,TRBJ2-5,TRBD1,TRBV18,TGTGCCAGCTCACCAGTGCAGGGGGCATCAGAGACCCAGTACTTC,CASSPVQGASETQYF
14,-,TRBJ2-3,-,TRBV7-3,TGTGCCAGCAGCTCCGCGGGGCGGGGAGATACGCAGTATTTT,CASSSAGRGDTQYF
14,-,TRBJ2-5,-,TRBV12-3/TRBV12-4,TGTGCCAGCAGCTTGGGTCCTGGCCAAGAGACCCGGTACTTC,CASSLGPGQETRYF
14,few,TRBJ2-7,-,TRBV28,TGTGCCAGCAGGTACGACCTTACCCGGGACGAGCAGTACTTC,CASRYDLTRDEQYF
16,once,TRBJ1-6,TRBD1,TRBV20-1,TGCAGTGCCCAACAGGGGGGAGTCTCCTATAATTCACCCCTCCACTTT,CSAQQGGVSYNSPLHF
14,few,TRBJ2-5,TRBD1,TRBV6-2/TRBV6-3,TGTGCCAGCAGCAACGACAGGGGCCCTATGACCCAGTACTTC,CASSNDRGPMTQYF
16,-,TRBJ2-3,TRBD2,TRBV11-2,TGTGCCAGCAGCGTCCGAGCGGGAGGGATCACAGATACGCAGTATTTT,CASSVRAGGITDTQYF
12,-,TRBJ1-5,-,TRBV29-1,TGCAGCGTTTGGGACCGCAATCAGCCCCAGCATTTT,CSVWDRNQPQHF
14,-,TRBJ2-7,TRBD1,TRBV20-1,TGCAGTGCTAGAGTTCAGGGGGCTTGGAACGAGCAGTACTTC,CSARVQGAWNEQYF
15,-,TRBJ2-1,TRBD2,TRBV28,TGTGCCAGCGACGGGGGGGGAGGGGACCACAATGAGCAGTTCTTC,CASDGGGGDHNEQFF
17,-,TRBJ2-5,TRBD2,TRBV6-2/TRBV6-3,TGTGCCAGCAGTTACTCGACTGGGCGGGAGATTCAAGAGACCCAGTACTTC,CASSYSTGREIQETQYF
16,-,TRBJ2-1,-,TRBV4-3,TGCGCCAGCAGCCAAGATTTGGTAGAGGATTACAATGAGCAGTTCTTC,CASSQDLVEDYNEQFF
13,few,TRBJ2-7,-,TRBV28,TGTGCCAGCAGTTTAAGGAGGGGTAACGAGCAGTACTTC,CASSLRRGNEQYF
13,-,TRBJ1-2,-,TRBV28,TGTGCCAGCAGAAGAGGGCCCAACTATGGCTACACCTTC,CASRRGPNYGYTF
15,-,TRBJ2-7,TRBD2,TRBV28,TGTGCCAGCAGTTTTAAAGGCGGGGGATACTACGAGCAGTACTTC,CASSFKGGGYYEQYF
14,-,TRBJ2-5,-,TRBV28,TGTGCCAGCAGGCCGATAAGGCCCCAAGAGACCCAGTACTTC,CASRPIRPQETQYF
13,-,TRBJ2-7,TRBD2,TRBV28,TGTGCCAGCAGTCAGCGGGAGAGCTACGAGCAGTACTTC,CASSQRESYEQYF
14,-,TRBJ2-1,-,TRBV6-2/TRBV6-3,TGTGCCAGCGGCGGGACCACCTCCTACAATGAGCAGTTCTTC,CASGGTTSYNEQFF